At least ten counts were recorded for the clone carrying this T cell receptor (beta chain). Its antigen is unknown. The CDR3 contains 14 residues. Germline V CDR1 and CDR2: SGHTA, FQGNSA. V was cut by 5 bases and J by 1 base, with 11 bases left in between. This entry is derived from a study of tumor and adjacent non-tumor tissue in lung cancer. In the study overall: On average, productive TCRbeta reads reached about 4.4 million per sample. Findings of the study overall: Normal lung showed higher cumulative top 100 clone frequency than tumor. Compared with tumor, normal lung showed significantly lower TCR diversity.

The library came from three nested PCR rounds adapted from ARM-PCR protocols. TCRdb processed the multiplex PCR reads anew with MiXCR; each CDR3 protein has one entry. The sample lists 100,000 to 150,000 distinct CDR3 sequences, about 66% seen once, with roughly 12% in the top ten. No cell sorting was done before RNA was extracted from the tissue. The sequenced sample was lung tumor tissue. This TCR derives from a man aged 30-40 years with non-small cell lung cancer. This sequence joins TRBV7-2 and TRBJ1-1; possible D gene TRBD1, 5 bases. For the CDR3, the DNA is TGTGCCAGCAGCAGAGGGACTGCGAACACTGAAGCTTTCTTT. As protein: CASSRGTANTEAFF.